The present entry profiles one T cell receptor beta chain with its context. Its antigen is as yet unknown. Libraries were prepared by immunoSEQ multiplex PCR; TCRdb keeps only in-frame clonotypes and omits some of them. The sample yields hundreds of thousands of clones, about 96% seen once. This record belongs to a study of shared clonotypes between healthy human individuals. Study in general: Those who served as donors were a couple of women and a few men between the ages of 18 and 49.

Points from the study as a whole: Limited genetic and exposure-history diversity came from having few donors. Larger estimated richness was generally recorded for naive subsets relative to memory subsets.

The CDR3 has 18 residues. The V gene end was trimmed by 4 bases and the J gene end by 4 bases; junction bases not matched to a gene: 16. CDR1 and CDR2 (germline): SGHDT, YYEEEE. Sequencing was carried out using naive CD4+ T cells sorted from blood. Subset described: CD45RA+ positively selected. The chain combines TRBV5-6 with TRBJ2-1, with 8 bases fitting TRBD2. The receptor comes from a woman under 40 in good health. Here the CDR3 reads CASSREGGVGRGYNEQFF. The CDR3 DNA is TGTGCCAGCAGCCGGGAGGGGGGTGTCGGGAGGGGTTACAATGAGCAGTTCTTC.